A single sample is the source of the 7 T cell receptor beta chains below, sequenced in a study of tumor-infiltrating lymphocytes in primary liver carcinoma. The source of the blood RNA was unsorted whole blood, and germline DNA was extracted as well. The researchers produced TCR beta cDNA from around 0.5 ug total RNA with a constant-region primer. Amplification in three nested multiplex PCR rounds with slightly modified ARM-PCR gave rise to TCR beta libraries. In the first two PCR rounds, TRBV1-TRBV30 forward primers were paired with a C-beta reverse primer, and each round lasted around 10 cycles. One entry per CDR3 protein, called by TCRdb with MiXCR from the multiplex PCR reads. The repertoire holds around 330,000 distinct CDR3 sequences, with approximately 54% as singletons. The sample taken for sequencing was peripheral blood. Receptors were obtained from a woman aged 25-40 years with primary liver carcinoma and hepatitis B virus infection.

The chain joins TRBV14 to TRBJ2-7, with 8 bases lining up with TRBD2. V lost 0 bases to trimming and J lost 5 bases; unmatched junction nucleotides: 6. Looked up from germline, CDR1 is SGHDN and CDR2 is FVKESK. The CDR3 sequence is 15 residues long. The CDR3 DNA sequence: TGTGCCAGCAGCCAAGATAGGAGCGGGAGCCACGAGCAGTACTTC. Protein: CASSQDRSGSHEQYF.

For the CDR3, the DNA is TGTGCCAGCAGCCCGATGGTGGCTAATTCACCCCTCCACTTT. Amino acids: CASSPMVANSPLHF. The V gene is TRBV7-9, the J gene TRBJ1-6, with D unresolved. Looked up from germline, CDR1 is SEHNR and CDR2 is FQNEAQ (reference sequence). Between the trimmed V and J ends, which lost 5 bases and 6 bases, there was a span of 11 bases. The CDR3 contains 14 residues.

This clonotype has at least ten counts. The chain couples TRBV29-1 to TRBJ2-3, with 8 bases that match TRBD2. The J segment lost 3 bases and the V segment lost 4 bases, leaving 9 bases of the junction unmatched. The CDR3 is 15 amino acids. Germline CDR1 and CDR2: SQVTM and ANQGSEA. The CDR3 sequence is CSVVKLAEGTDTQYF. The CDR3 nucleotides are TGCAGCGTTGTAAAACTAGCGGAGGGAACAGATACGCAGTATTTT.

This clonotype was recorded many times. The chain employs TRBV11-2 and TRBJ1-4; the D gene is possibly TRBD1 (6 bases). The V end lost 0 bases, the J end lost 7 bases, and 18 bases lay between the germline ends. The CDR3 sequence is 17 residues long. Germline loops: CDR1 SGHAT, CDR2 FQNNGV. CDR3 DNA sequence: TGTGCCAGCAGCTTAGATTTCGGGACATTCCGAGGTGAAAAACTGTTTTTT. Amino acids: CASSLDFGTFRGEKLFF. Full variable domain (remainder filled in from reference TRBV11-2 and TRBJ1-4): EAGVAQSPRYKIIEKRQSVAFWCNPISGHATLYWYQQILGQGPKLLIQFQNNGVVDDSQLPKDRFSAERLKGVDSTLKIQPAKLEDSAVYLCASSLDFGTFRGEKLFFGSGTQLSVL.

This clonotype was recorded a few times. The rearrangement joins TRBV7-8 to TRBJ2-7; 8 bases map to TRBD2. The CDR3 sequence is 16 residues long. CDR1 is SGHVS and CDR2 is FQNEAQ in the germline V gene. V trimming: 5 bases; J trimming: 0 bases; junction bases outside the gene matches: 9. DNA for the CDR3: TGTGCCAGCAGCCCGGGGGGGGGTATCGGCTCCTACGAGCAGTACTTC. Its protein product is CASSPGGGIGSYEQYF.

Turning to this clonotype: Possible read error: a much larger clone is one base away. Written as DNA, the CDR3 is TGTGCTAGTGGTTTGGGCCAGGAGCCAGCCAAAAACATTCAGTACTTC. It yields the protein CASGLGQEPAKNIQYF. V usage is TRBV12-5 and J usage is TRBJ2-4; D ambiguous. With 1 base removed from V and 0 bases from J, the gap between germline ends came to 10 bases. Germline CDR1 reads LGHNT; CDR2 reads FRNRAP. This CDR3 spans 16 amino acids.

A note on this clonotype: One end of the junction varies from germline; a read error may be responsible. The genes are TRBV4-3 and TRBJ2-1; D is uncertain. The V gene's germline CDR1 is LGHNA and CDR2 YSLEER. CDR3 length equals 15 residues. The CDR3 here is CGSSQDIRRNNEQFF. The CDR3 bases are TGCGGCAGCAGCCAAGATATACGCCGAAACAATGAGCAGTTCTTC.